This T cell receptor beta chain was identified in a study of T cells in Graves' hyperthyroidism and ophthalmopathy. Overall study context: Blood was drawn when the patient was first diagnosed and still untreated. The study, taken as a whole, reports: Stable hyperthyroidism and ophthalmopathy were separated using 13 V-J signatures.

This CDR3 comprises 13 residues. Germline CDR1 is GTSNPN and CDR2 is SVGIG (reference sequence). Trimming pared 4 bases from V and 0 bases from J, leaving 7 bases between. No ophthalmopathy progression within 18 months constituted stable Graves' hyperthyroidism. Patients were excluded for uncontrolled infection, other autoimmune disease, pregnancy or lactation. In the case of this clonotype: Its antigen is undetermined.

TCR beta CDR3 regions were amplified from RNA. Using the HTBI primer set, a first-round RT-PCR was run on the TCR CDR3. Via MiXCR, TCRdb re-called the multiplex PCR reads, giving one row per CDR3 protein. The table shows roughly 740,000 distinct CDR3 sequences, with 15% to 20% occurring only once. The J gene is TRBJ2-4, the V gene TRBV30, with unresolved D. Sequencing was done on a sample of blood. The receptor's source is a man in his late teens or twenties with Graves' hyperthyroidism. The CDR3 here is CAWTRLAKNIQYF. The DNA of the CDR3 is TGTGCCTGGACTAGACTAGCCAAAAACATTCAGTACTTC. Combining the CDR3 with reference TRBV30 and TRBJ2-4 gives the whole variable domain SQTIHQWPATLVQPVGSPLSLECTVEGTSNPNLYWYRQAAGRGLQLLFYSVGIGQISSEVPQNLSASRPQDRQFILSSKKLLLSDSGFYLCAWTRLAKNIQYFGAGTRLSVL.